This T cell receptor beta chain is drawn from a study of blood T cell repertoires in COVID-19. Only in-frame clones appear in the TCRdb table, and some are missing; sequencing was by immunoSEQ multiplex PCR. The sample consists of some 140,000 clones, 83% of them appearing once. V lost 3 bases and J lost 5, with 8 bases in between. This CDR3 has 12 residues. CDR1 and CDR2 (germline): LNHDA, SQIVND (reference sequence). This TCR was recovered from a young man who had recovered from COVID-19. The sample consisted of PBMCs or T cells enriched from blood (not recorded which). The chain is built from TRBV19 and TRBJ2-7; no reliable D call. The CDR3 reads CASSINGDEQYF. As DNA, the CDR3 is TGTGCCAGTAGTATTAACGGAGACGAGCAGTACTTC.